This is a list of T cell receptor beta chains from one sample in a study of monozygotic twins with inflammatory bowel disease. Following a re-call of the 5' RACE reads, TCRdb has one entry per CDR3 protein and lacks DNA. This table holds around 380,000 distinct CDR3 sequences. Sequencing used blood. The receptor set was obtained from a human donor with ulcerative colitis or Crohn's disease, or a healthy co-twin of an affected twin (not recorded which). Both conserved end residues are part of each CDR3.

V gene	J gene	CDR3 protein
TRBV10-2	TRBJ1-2	CASSEVGESYGYTF
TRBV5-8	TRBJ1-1	CASSLGHSGYTEAFF
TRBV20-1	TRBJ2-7	CSARDLLTHGVYEQYF
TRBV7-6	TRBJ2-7	CASSLTAGGPSYEQYF
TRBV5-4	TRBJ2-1	CASSLVDPGGEQFF
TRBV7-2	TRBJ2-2	CASSLEFDRANTGELFF
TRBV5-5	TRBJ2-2	CASSSTYRDRVNTGELFF
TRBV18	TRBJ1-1	CASNPPTNTEAFF
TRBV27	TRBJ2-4	CASSGRARNIQYF
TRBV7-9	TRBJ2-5	CASSLDEHPSQETQYF
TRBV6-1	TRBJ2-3	CASRAAQVLTDTQYF
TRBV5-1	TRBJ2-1	CASSVQLLNEQFF
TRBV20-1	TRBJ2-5	CSARDWRVQETQYF
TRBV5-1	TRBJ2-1	CASSYGGGALAREQFF
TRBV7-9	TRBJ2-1	CASSLRGVAIMGNEQFF
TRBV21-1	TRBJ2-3	CASNTGRITSTDTQYF
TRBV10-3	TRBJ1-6	CAISPDREWSPLHF
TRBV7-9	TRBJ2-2	CASSLFGGVKTGELFF
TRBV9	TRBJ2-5	CASSVGSGRDETQYF
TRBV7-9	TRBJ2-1	CASSFGTYYNEQFF
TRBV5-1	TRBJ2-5	CASSFRGAQETQYF
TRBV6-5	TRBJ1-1	CASSYSVQSNTEAFF
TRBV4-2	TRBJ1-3	CASSPILGTGGTSSGNTIYF
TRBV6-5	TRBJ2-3	CASSYPSIARLGDTQYF
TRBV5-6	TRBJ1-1	CASTAGWNTEAFF
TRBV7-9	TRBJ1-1	CASSFRRGTEAFF
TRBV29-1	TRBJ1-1	CSVRGGYRESTEAFF
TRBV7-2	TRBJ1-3	CASSPAPGTYGNTIYF
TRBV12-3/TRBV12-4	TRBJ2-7	CASSPTVEYYEQYF
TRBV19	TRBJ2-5	CASSSSGGEGETQYF
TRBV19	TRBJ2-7	CASSIAQGHYEQYF
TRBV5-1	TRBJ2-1	CASSLVQDGNEQFF
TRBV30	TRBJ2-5	CAWSVISGGQETQYF
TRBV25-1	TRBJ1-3	CASSDLGGSGNTIYF
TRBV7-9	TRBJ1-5	CASSLASPLSNQPQHF
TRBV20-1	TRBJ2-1	CSAPKGGAYSSYNEQFF
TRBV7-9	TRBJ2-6	CASRSGQALSGANVLTF
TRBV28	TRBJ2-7	CASRRPGQTYEQYF
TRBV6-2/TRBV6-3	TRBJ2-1	CASRWGRGAWNEQFF
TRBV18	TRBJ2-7	CASSPRSETYKQYF
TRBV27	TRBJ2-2	CASSLGGGRELFF
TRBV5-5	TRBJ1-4	CASSSGAEKLFF
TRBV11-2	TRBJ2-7	CASSLTSQSLIPYEQYF
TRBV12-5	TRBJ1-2	CASGTTGEEYYGYTF